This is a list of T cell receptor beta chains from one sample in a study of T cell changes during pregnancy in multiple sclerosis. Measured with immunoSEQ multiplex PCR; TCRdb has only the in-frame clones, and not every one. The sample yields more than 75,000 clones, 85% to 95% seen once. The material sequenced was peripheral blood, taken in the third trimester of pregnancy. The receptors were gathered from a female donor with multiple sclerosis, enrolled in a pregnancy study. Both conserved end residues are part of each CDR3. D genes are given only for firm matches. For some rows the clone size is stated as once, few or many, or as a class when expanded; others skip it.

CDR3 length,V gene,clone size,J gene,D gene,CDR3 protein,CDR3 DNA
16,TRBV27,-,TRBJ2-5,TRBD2,CASSLFGGGLGETQYF,TGTGCCAGCAGTTTATTTGGCGGGGGGCTGGGAGAGACCCAGTACTTC
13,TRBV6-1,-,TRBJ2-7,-,CASTAGITYEQYF,TGTGCCAGCACCGCCGGGATCACCTACGAGCAGTACTTC
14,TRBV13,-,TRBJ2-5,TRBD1,CASSRWDSQETQYF,TGTGCCAGCAGCCGATGGGACAGTCAAGAGACCCAGTACTTC
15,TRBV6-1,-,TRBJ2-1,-,CASSLRTESYNEQFF,TGTGCCAGCAGTTTGCGGACAGAATCCTACAATGAGCAGTTCTTC
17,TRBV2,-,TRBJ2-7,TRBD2,CASSAGLAGAESYEQYF,TGTGCCAGCAGCGCGGGACTAGCGGGGGCCGAGTCCTACGAGCAGTACTTC
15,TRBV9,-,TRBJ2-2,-,CASSARQDNTGELFF,TGTGCCAGCAGCGCCCGACAGGACAACACCGGGGAGCTGTTTTTT
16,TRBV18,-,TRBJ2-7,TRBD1,CASSPIFGRGRNEQYF,TGTGCCAGCTCACCAATCTTTGGCAGGGGGAGAAACGAGCAGTACTTC
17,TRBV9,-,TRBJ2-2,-,CASSVARHGSNTGELFF,TGTGCCAGCAGCGTAGCTCGACACGGATCGAACACCGGGGAGCTGTTTTTT
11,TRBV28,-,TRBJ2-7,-,CASSLAREQYF,TGTGCCAGCAGTTTAGCTCGGGAGCAGTACTTC
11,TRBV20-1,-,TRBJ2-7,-,CSAPDSYEQYF,TGCAGTGCCCCGGACAGCTACGAGCAGTACTTC
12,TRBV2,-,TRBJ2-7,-,CASSPGAYEQYF,TGTGCCAGCAGTCCCGGTGCCTACGAGCAGTACTTC
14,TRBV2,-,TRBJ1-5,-,CASSVRLSNQPQHF,TGTGCCAGCAGTGTGCGACTGAGCAATCAGCCCCAGCATTTT
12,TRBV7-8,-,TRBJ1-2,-,CASSPSGSGYTF,TGTGCCAGCAGCCCCTCCGGTTCGGGCTACACCTTC
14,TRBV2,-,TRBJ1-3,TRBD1,CASRDREAGNTIYF,TGTGCCAGCAGGGACAGGGAGGCTGGAAACACCATATATTTT
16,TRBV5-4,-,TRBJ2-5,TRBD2,CASSTGWGAGLVAQYF,TGTGCCAGCAGCACCGGGTGGGGAGCGGGGCTGGTGGCCCAGTACTTC
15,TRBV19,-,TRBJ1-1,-,CASSSPETGSLRTFF,TGTGCCAGTAGCTCACCCGAAACAGGAAGCCTTCGGACTTTCTTT
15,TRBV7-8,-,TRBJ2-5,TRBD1,CASSFALRGWETQYF,TGTGCCAGCAGCTTCGCACTCAGGGGGTGGGAGACCCAGTACTTC
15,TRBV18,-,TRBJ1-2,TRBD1,CASSTGTDLVYGYTF,TGTGCCAGCTCAACCGGGACAGACCTGGTATATGGCTACACCTTC
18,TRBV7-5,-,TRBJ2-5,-,CARSLGALSGGLEETQYF,TGTGCCAGAAGCTTAGGCGCCCTAAGCGGGGGCCTAGAAGAGACCCAGTACTTC
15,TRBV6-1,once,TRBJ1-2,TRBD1,CASSGGTGANYGYTF,TGTGCCAGCAGTGGAGGGACAGGAGCTAACTATGGCTACACCTTC
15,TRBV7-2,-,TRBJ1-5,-,CASSKKTGGYQPQHF,TGTGCCAGCAGCAAAAAGACAGGAGGATATCAGCCCCAGCATTTT